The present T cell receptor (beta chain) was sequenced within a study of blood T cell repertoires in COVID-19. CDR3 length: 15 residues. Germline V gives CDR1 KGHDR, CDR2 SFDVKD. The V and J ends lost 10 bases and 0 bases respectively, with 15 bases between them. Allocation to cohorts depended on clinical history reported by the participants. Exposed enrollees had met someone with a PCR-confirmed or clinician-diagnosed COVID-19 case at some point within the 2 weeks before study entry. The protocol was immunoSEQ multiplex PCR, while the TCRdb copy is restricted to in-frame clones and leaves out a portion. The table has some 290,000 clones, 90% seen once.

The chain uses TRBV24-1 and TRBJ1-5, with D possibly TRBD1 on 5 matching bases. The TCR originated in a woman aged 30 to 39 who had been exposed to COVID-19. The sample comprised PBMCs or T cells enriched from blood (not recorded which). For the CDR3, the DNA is TGTGCCACTTGGACAAAGTATTATAGCAATCAGCCCCAGCATTTT. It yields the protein CATWTKYYSNQPQHF.